The 15 T cell receptor beta chains reported below all come from one sample, sequenced in a study of T cell repertoires in cytomegalovirus infection. What these receptors recognize is not known. Each CDR3 protein gets one entry after TCRdb re-called the reads with MiXCR. The sample yields roughly 860,000 distinct CDR3 sequences, 32% seen once. This specimen was cultured CD8+ T cells from PBMCs, taken from culture after CMV antigen stimulation. The receptors shown here come from a human donor in good health (CMV status not recorded). Some clones in this sample may be carry-over from other donors' samples.

Many counts were recorded for this clonotype. CDR3 nucleotides: TGTGCCAGCAGCTTAAATCCCGGGACAGGATCGATTCGGCGCGGTGGCTACACCTTC. Encoded protein: CASSLNPGTGSIRRGGYTF. The chain employs TRBV7-2 and TRBJ1-2, with TRBD1 identical over 8 bases. Trimming took 2 bases from V and 7 from J; bases not matched to a gene: 21. This CDR3 has 19 residues. The germline gives CDR1 SGHTA, CDR2 FQGNSA.

In its sample, this clonotype was seen many times. The chain carries TRBV29-1 and TRBJ2-5; D might be TRBD2 (7 bases). Germline loops: CDR1 SQVTM, CDR2 ANQGSEA. The CDR3 is made up of 15 amino acids. V dropped 2 bases and J dropped 5 bases, with 18 bases sitting between them. The CDR3 region is CSVESRLAGGETQYF. The DNA for the CDR3 is TGCAGCGTTGAAAGTAGACTAGCTGGGGGCGAGACCCAGTACTTC.

This clonotype was seen a few times. The chain employs TRBV7-6 and TRBJ1-2; 11 bases agree with TRBD1. V was clipped by 5 bases and J by 0 bases; unmatched bases: 8. Germline assignment: CDR1 SGHVS and CDR2 FNYEAQ. CDR3 length equals 17 residues. This chain's CDR3 is CASSPRGQGVANYGYTF. In DNA form, the CDR3 reads TGTGCCAGCAGCCCTAGGGGACAGGGGGTAGCTAACTATGGCTACACCTTC.

This chain joins TRBV7-9 and TRBJ2-7, with 7 nucleotides matching TRBD1. Trimming at V came to 8 bases and at J to 1 base, leaving 8 bases not matched to a gene. This CDR3 spans 14 amino acids. Germline V gene lookup returns CDR1 SEHNR and CDR2 FQNEAQ (reference sequence). The CDR3 sequence: CASSEGTESYEQYV. The CDR3 coding sequence is TGTGCCAGCTCTGAAGGGACAGAGTCCTACGAGCAGTACGTC.

The genes are TRBV6-1 and TRBJ1-1; 7 positions match TRBD1. The V gene end was trimmed by 5 bases and the J gene end by 0 bases; junction bases not matched to a gene: 3. Germline V CDR1 and CDR2: MNHNS, SASEGT. CDR3 length: 14 amino acids. In nucleotides, the CDR3 is TGTGCCAGCAGTAGACAGGGTTTGAACACTGAAGCTTTCTTT. It translates to CASSRQGLNTEAFF.

The chain has TRBV4-2 and TRBJ2-1; 7 nucleotides line up with TRBD1. With 1 base clipped from V and 6 bases from J, the junction kept 3 bases outside the gene matches. Germline V gives CDR1 LGHNA, CDR2 YNFKEQ. This CDR3 spans 14 amino acids. In DNA, the CDR3 is TGTGCCAGCAGCCAAGGGCCAGGGGGCAATGAGCAGTTCTTC. Its protein is CASSQGPGGNEQFF.

In this sample, this clonotype turned up a few times. Sequence at one end of the junction differs from germline and may be a read error. This chain links TRBV5-3 with TRBJ1-5; D call uncertain. Being an ORF, TRBV5-3 has a function that is uncertain. The CDR3 has 14 residues. The CDR3, as DNA: TGTGCCAGCAGCTTGAAGACCCAGACACAGCCCCAGCATTTT. Translation: CASSLKTQTQPQHF.

In the case of this clonotype: One junction end disagrees with the germline gene, perhaps due to a read error. This chain links TRBV5-1 with TRBJ1-3; maybe TRBD1 (5 bases). In germline, CDR1 is SGHRS, CDR2 YFSETQ. This CDR3 has 16 amino acids. DNA for the CDR3: TGCGCCAGCAACTTGGACACCCCGACAAGTGGAAACACCATATATTTT. Protein: CASNLDTPTSGNTIYF.

V and J are TRBV6-6 and TRBJ2-1, with D tentatively TRBD1 (6 bases). The CDR3 is 15 amino acids. V was pared by 6 bases and J by 0 bases, with 12 bases between. From germline, CDR1 is MNHNY and CDR2 SVGAGI (reference sequence). The CDR3 DNA is TGTGCCAGCAGCCACGACAGGAGCTCCTACAATGAGCAGTTCTTC. Translation: CASSHDRSSYNEQFF.

Worth noting for this clonotype: A junction end diverges from the germline sequence, so it may reflect a read error. The rearrangement joins TRBV27 to TRBJ1-2; the D gene is possibly TRBD1 (6 bases). This CDR3 contains 12 residues. Germline loops: CDR1 MNHEY, CDR2 SMNVEV (reference sequence). This chain's CDR3 is CASRGGHYVYTF. The CDR3 DNA sequence: TGTGCCTCTAGGGGGGGCCACTATGTCTACACCTTC.

For this clonotype: One base away lies a much larger clone, so this may be a sequencing read error. The chain's CDR3 is CASSQASGGDYEQFF. CDR3 bases: TGTGCCAGCAGCCAAGCTAGCGGGGGGGACTATGAGCAGTTCTTC. V is TRBV7-2 and J is TRBJ2-1, with 12 bases matching TRBD2. The CDR3 is 15 amino acids. Germline V gene sequence: CDR1 SGHTA, CDR2 FQGNSA. The junction had 7 bases not matched to a gene; V was cut back by 5 bases and J by 8 bases.

At least ten counts were recorded for this clonotype. The V and J genes are TRBV7-2 and TRBJ1-2; weak D call: TRBD1 (6 bases). Germline assignment: CDR1 SGHTA and CDR2 FQGNSA. This CDR3 contains 15 residues. V lost 5 bases, J lost 6 bases, and 19 bases lay in between. CDR3 DNA sequence: TGTGCCAGCAGCACCCACAGGGCCCCAGGCGATGGCTACACCTTC. Protein: CASSTHRAPGDGYTF.

This chain connects TRBV20-1 to TRBJ1-2; the D is unclear. In germline, CDR1 is DFQATT, CDR2 SNEGSKA (reference sequence). V was trimmed by 2 bases and J by 1 base, leaving 11 bases between them. This CDR3 is 14 amino acids long. The CDR3 region has the DNA TGCAGTGCTAGACCCAGGTTGTTTAACTATGGCTACACCTTC. It is translated as CSARPRLFNYGYTF.

This clonotype came up a few times. The chain employs TRBV6-6 and TRBJ1-2; no clear D gene. The V gene lost 1 base and the J gene lost 1 base, with 4 bases spanning the gap. CDR1 MNHNY and CDR2 SVGAGI come from the germline V gene (reference sequence). CDR3 size: 13 residues. CDR3 sequence reads: CASSYYDNYGYTF. The DNA for the CDR3 is TGTGCCAGCAGTTACTACGATAACTATGGCTACACCTTC.

Ten or more counts support this clonotype. J is TRBJ1-1 and V is TRBV7-6; D unresolved. CDR3 length equals 13 residues. Trimming shortened V by 3 bases and J by 5 bases, and 10 bases separated the two germline ends. Germline V gives CDR1 SGHVS, CDR2 FNYEAQ. The CDR3, as DNA: TGTGCCAGCAGCTTTTCTTGGGCTACTGAAGCTTTCTTT. Translated, it gives CASSFSWATEAFF.